The present T cell receptor beta chain was sequenced within a study of blood T cell repertoires in COVID-19. Study context: Samples representing acute and convalescent COVID-19 were sourced from the United States, Italy and Spain. The cDNA or gDNA used as material had been derived from T cells, B-cell-depleted T cells, or PBMCs.

V gave up 7 bases and J gave up 2 bases, with 12 bases separating them. The CDR3 totals 14 residues. Germline CDR1 reads ENHRY; CDR2 reads SYGVKD. As handled by the study authors: Counts of nucleated cells, estimated from reference gene primer amplification, were obtained. Repertoires were generated with immunoSEQ multiplex PCR, while TCRdb's copy carries only in-frame clones and drops some. V and J calls plus clone size are reproduced from that table; the DNA served to infer D and trimming. The sample lists some 150,000 clones; roughly 80% were seen once. Specimen: peripheral blood. The V and J genes are TRBV10-3 and TRBJ1-3; tentatively, D is TRBD1 (5 bases). This receptor was obtained from a man between 60 and 75 years old with acute or convalescent COVID-19. CDR3 in amino acids: CAITPGGTGNTIYF. In nucleotides, the CDR3 is TGTGCCATCACCCCCGGGGGGACTGGAAACACCATATATTTT.